The 15 T cell receptor beta chains listed next were all sequenced from one sample in a study of regulatory T cells in long-lasting Graves disease. Construction of the TCR beta libraries employed iRepertoire HTBI primers in conjunction with Arm-PCR of CDR3 regions. TCRdb processed the multiplex PCR reads anew with MiXCR; each CDR3 protein has one entry. The sample has about 540,000 distinct CDR3 sequences; approximately 15% are singletons. Time point noted: newly diagnosed GD, antithyroid drugs for less than 3 months. The TCR library was made from RNA extracted from PBMCs. The same sample was also used in a study of T cells in Graves' hyperthyroidism and ophthalmopathy.

The sample in question was peripheral blood mononuclear cells (PBMCs), obtained at new diagnosis, from a patient treated with antithyroid drugs. These receptors were collected from a young man with Graves disease.

This clonotype has at least ten counts. The genes are TRBV10-1 and TRBJ2-1, with a weak D call TRBD2 (6 bases). Germline lookup yields CDR1 WNHNN and CDR2 SYGVQD (reference sequence). Trimming took off 4 bases at V and 0 bases at J, with 7 bases between the two ends. The CDR3 runs to 14 residues. The CDR3 loop is CASSGGVSYNEQFF. The CDR3, as DNA: TGCGCCAGCAGTGGCGGGGTCTCCTACAATGAGCAGTTCTTC.

This clonotype was recorded at least ten times. This chain uses TRBV20-1 with TRBJ2-7; D might be TRBD1 (6 bases). The V end lost 6 bases, the J end lost 0 bases, and 15 bases lay between the germline ends. This CDR3 has 14 amino acids. Germline CDR1 DFQATT, CDR2 SNEGSKA (reference sequence). Here the CDR3 DNA reads TGCAGTGCCATCGGACAGTTCAGCTCCTACGAGCAGTACTTC. Translation gives CSAIGQFSSYEQYF.

This clonotype was picked up many times. The chain employs TRBV12-5 and TRBJ2-7; D possibly uses TRBD1 or TRBD2 (5 bases each). Between the trimmed V and J ends, which lost 2 bases and 3 bases, there was a span of 23 bases. From germline, CDR1 is LGHNT and CDR2 FRNRAP. The CDR3 consists of 18 residues. The CDR3 nucleotides are TGTGCTAGTGGTTTGATGGGGCTGGTCCGGGATCCCGTCTACGAGCAGTACTTC. This gives the protein CASGLMGLVRDPVYEQYF.

This clonotype was detected a few times. V usage is TRBV7-9 and J usage is TRBJ1-1, with a possible D match to TRBD1 (6 bases). Germline loops: CDR1 SEHNR, CDR2 FQNEAQ (reference sequence). V gave up 8 bases and J gave up 1 base, with 14 bases separating them. This CDR3 has 14 residues. CDR3 sequence reads: CASGILGANTEAFF. The CDR3 region has the DNA TGTGCCAGCGGTATACTGGGGGCGAACACTGAAGCTTTCTTT.

The sample holds one count of this clonotype. The chain employs TRBV6-1 and TRBJ2-7; 9 bases match TRBD1. Germline CDR1 is MNHNS and CDR2 is SASEGT. V shed 4 bases, J shed 2 bases, and the junction held 9 bases outside the gene matches. The CDR3 has 16 amino acids. The chain's CDR3 is CASSGARDRDTYEQYF. The CDR3 nucleotides read TGTGCCAGCAGTGGTGCCCGGGACAGGGATACCTACGAGCAGTACTTC.

The V and J genes are TRBV27 and TRBJ2-1, with unresolved D. The CDR3 runs to 11 residues. Per germline, CDR1 MNHEY and CDR2 SMNVEV (reference sequence). Trimming took 9 bases from V and 6 from J, leaving 9 bases between them. CDR3 bases: TGTGCCAGTAAAGAGGTCAATGAGCAGTTCTTC. It translates to CASKEVNEQFF.

With regard to this clonotype: This may come from a read error, since a much larger clone is one base off. Since no conserved phenylalanine or tryptophan closes the CDR3, a read error is the likely cause. V and J are TRBV6-2 or TRBV6-3 and TRBJ2-1; D perhaps matches TRBD1 (6 bases). The germline V and J ends were trimmed by 6 bases and 6 bases, with 15 bases remaining between them. This CDR3 is 14 amino acids long. CDR1 is MNHEY and CDR2 is SVGEGT in the germline V gene. The DNA of the CDR3 is TGTGCCAGCAGCTTCCTCAGGGGCGGCAATGAGCAGTTCTCC. Translation: CASSFLRGGNEQFS.

This clonotype came up many times. The chain couples TRBV19 to TRBJ1-5; TRBD1 aligns across 8 bases. Germline V gene sequence: CDR1 LNHDA, CDR2 SQIVND (reference sequence). CDR3 length equals 16 residues. The ends lost 3 bases at V and 1 base at J; junction bases unmatched: 5. The CDR3 bases are TGTGCCAGTAGTATCAGGACAGGGACCAGCAATCAGCCCCAGCATTTT. Its translation is CASSIRTGTSNQPQHF.

This chain links TRBV5-1 with TRBJ2-3, with TRBD2 as a possible D gene (7 bases). Trimming shortened V by 4 bases and J by 5 bases, and 20 bases separated the two germline ends. The CDR3 consists of 16 residues. CDR1 and CDR2 from the germline V gene are SGHRS and YFSETQ. The CDR3 DNA follows: TGCGCCAGCAGCGATCTAGCGGAAGGGGGGGGAGATACGCAGTATTTT. It specifies CASSDLAEGGGDTQYF.

This clonotype was detected many times. This chain connects TRBV12-3 or TRBV12-4 to TRBJ1-5; D is unclear. This CDR3 is built from 15 residues. Deletions cut 5 bases from V and 3 bases from J, with 14 bases between. The CDR3 DNA reads TGTGCCAGCAGTACATTCGGTTACTCCAATCAGCCCCAGCATTTT. Translating gives CASSTFGYSNQPQHF.

The rearrangement joins TRBV12-3 or TRBV12-4 to TRBJ2-1, with TRBD2 identical over 10 bases. With the DNA end fitting TRBJ2-5 better, the J assignment may be wrong. The CDR3 sequence is 15 residues long. The CDR3 is CASRLAGVFQETQYF. The CDR3 DNA reads TGTGCCAGCCGCCTAGCGGGAGTCTTCCAAGAGACCCAGTACTTC.

This clonotype was observed a handful of times. The chain carries TRBV10-1 and TRBJ2-2, with a tentative D call TRBD2 (6 bases). Deletions cut 9 bases from V and 4 bases from J, with 9 bases between. CDR1 and CDR2 from the germline V gene are WNHNN and SYGVQD (reference sequence). CDR3 length: 12 residues. CDR3 protein: CASRGITGELFF. The CDR3 DNA follows: TGCGCCAGTCGGGGGATCACCGGGGAGCTGTTTTTT.

This clonotype was picked up many times. CDR3 loop: CATSDNTGGWETQYF. The CDR3 DNA sequence: TGTGCCACCAGTGATAATACAGGGGGCTGGGAGACCCAGTACTTC. The chain joins TRBV24-1 to TRBJ2-5; TRBD1 matches 9 bases. CDR1 KGHDR and CDR2 SFDVKD come from the germline V gene. The CDR3 totals 15 residues. V was clipped by 3 bases and J by 5 bases; unmatched bases: 6.

In its sample, this clonotype was seen many times. This chain uses TRBV5-1 with TRBJ2-3; D is unresolved. The CDR3 sequence is 12 residues long. The V gene lost 8 bases and the J gene lost 2 bases, with 9 bases spanning the gap. Germline V gives CDR1 SGHRS, CDR2 YFSETQ. The CDR3 here is CASIGVTDTQYF. Written as DNA, the CDR3 is TGCGCCAGTATCGGAGTCACAGATACGCAGTATTTT.

This clonotype was picked up many times. This chain uses TRBV20-1 with TRBJ2-1; 13 bases align to TRBD2. Trimming took 1 base from V and 1 from J; bases not matched to a gene: 4. The CDR3 extends over 17 amino acids. CDR1 is DFQATT and CDR2 is SNEGSKA in the germline V gene (reference sequence). The CDR3 region is CSARGLAGGRSYNEQFF. CDR3 nucleotide sequence: TGCAGTGCTAGAGGACTAGCGGGAGGCAGATCCTACAATGAGCAGTTCTTC.